The rows below give T cell receptor beta chains drawn from one sample of a study of blood T cell repertoires in COVID-19. The repertoire was sequenced with immunoSEQ multiplex PCR; TCRdb's copy has only in-frame clones and lacks some. The sample holds roughly 220,000 clones, roughly 81% seen once. The sequencing input was peripheral blood. The receptor set was obtained from a man aged 50 or older who had recovered from COVID-19. The CDR3 runs from the conserved cysteine through the conserved F or W. Rows may omit the clone size; those that give it use once, few, many or a size class.

CDR3 protein | J gene | clone size | CDR3 length | V gene
CASSLRTGSQPQHF | TRBJ1-5 | NA | 14 | TRBV27
CASSYSWTGGHYEQYF | TRBJ2-7 | NA | 16 | TRBV6-5
CASSSGQGAVHEQYF | TRBJ2-7 | NA | 15 | TRBV5-6
CASSPSGLAGGLDNEQFF | TRBJ2-1 | NA | 18 | TRBV19
CASSLRYEQFF | TRBJ2-1 | NA | 11 | TRBV5-6
CASSHRDNSYEQYF | TRBJ2-7 | few | 14 | TRBV3-1/TRBV3-2
CASSYSQYEQYF | TRBJ2-7 | NA | 12 | TRBV6-6
CASSYGAANGYTF | TRBJ1-2 | NA | 13 | TRBV6-5
CASSISGRTTYEQYF | TRBJ2-7 | NA | 15 | TRBV19
CASSFPGTGRNEQFF | TRBJ2-1 | NA | 15 | TRBV27
CASSLSQSTDTQYF | TRBJ2-3 | NA | 14 | TRBV5-1
CASSLAAGAASPLHF | TRBJ1-6 | NA | 15 | TRBV5-1
CASSLAGPSGRLGPYEQYF | TRBJ2-7 | NA | 19 | TRBV5-4
CASRNSGRSRETQYF | TRBJ2-5 | few | 15 | TRBV5-1
CASSLIQGNTGELFF | TRBJ2-2 | NA | 15 | TRBV5-1
CASSEALQGTGYGYTF | TRBJ1-2 | NA | 16 | TRBV6-1
CASTLAQGRGYEQYF | TRBJ2-7 | NA | 15 | TRBV7-9
CASSMTRNYGYTF | TRBJ1-2 | NA | 13 | TRBV19
CASSKQGTPQPQHF | TRBJ1-5 | NA | 14 | TRBV2
CASSPGVSGRSGELFF | TRBJ2-2 | NA | 16 | TRBV5-5
CASSDPNGPLAGEGEQFF | TRBJ2-1 | NA | 18 | TRBV27
CASILQGASTEAFF | TRBJ1-1 | NA | 14 | TRBV10-2
CASSYGSQSNQPQHF | TRBJ1-5 | NA | 15 | TRBV28
CSVVYGGRGYNEQFF | TRBJ2-1 | NA | 15 | TRBV29-1
CASSLLGQGANEKLFF | TRBJ1-4 | NA | 16 | TRBV5-8
CASSLVAAVTEAFF | TRBJ1-1 | NA | 14 | TRBV7-9
CASSPQREVTDTQYF | TRBJ2-3 | NA | 15 | TRBV18
CASSPRRARTDTQYF | TRBJ2-3 | NA | 15 | TRBV3-1/TRBV3-2
CASSFPQSGANVLTF | TRBJ2-6 | once | 15 | TRBV7-8
CASSSYRGRAPDTQYF | TRBJ2-3 | NA | 16 | TRBV28
CASTDDRGGYGYTF | TRBJ1-2 | NA | 14 | TRBV11-2
CASTIGWRDRVTYEQYF | TRBJ2-7 | once | 17 | TRBV21-1
CASSLRRTGSYGYTF | TRBJ1-2 | NA | 15 | TRBV4-1
CASSSYRETQYF | TRBJ2-5 | NA | 12 | TRBV25-1
CASSIQGYTDTQYF | TRBJ2-3 | NA | 14 | TRBV19
CASSRGDSTDTQYF | TRBJ2-3 | NA | 14 | TRBV18
CTSSQGLAGVRMENEQFF | TRBJ2-1 | NA | 18 | TRBV1
CASSLVRNTEAFF | TRBJ1-1 | NA | 13 | TRBV11-2
CASTEGTAGNTIYF | TRBJ1-3 | NA | 14 | TRBV19
CASSYGTDRYGYTF | TRBJ1-2 | NA | 14 | TRBV6-5
CASSTLGGSLETQYF | TRBJ2-5 | NA | 15 | TRBV27
CASSPGQANTGELFF | TRBJ2-2 | NA | 15 | TRBV5-4
CASRHPGGTTDTQYF | TRBJ2-3 | NA | 15 | TRBV19
CASSPTGLNTEAFF | TRBJ1-1 | NA | 14 | TRBV5-6
CASSYSAGAGEQYF | TRBJ2-7 | NA | 14 | TRBV6-5
CASSWDRDDEQYF | TRBJ2-7 | NA | 13 | TRBV19
CASSLSITGSYNEQFF | TRBJ2-1 | NA | 16 | TRBV27
CSVGTSGTYEQYF | TRBJ2-7 | NA | 13 | TRBV29-1
CASSKSGFSSYEQYF | TRBJ2-7 | NA | 15 | TRBV19
CAWSYPTGSYGYTF | TRBJ1-2 | NA | 14 | TRBV30
CASRGPTGRTYEQYF | TRBJ2-7 | NA | 15 | TRBV6-6
CSVEEGGAAYGYTF | TRBJ1-2 | once | 14 | TRBV29-1
CASRTVGGAYEQYF | TRBJ2-7 | NA | 14 | TRBV2
CASRYPGTHNTGELFF | TRBJ2-2 | NA | 16 | TRBV6-5
CASSPTNNQPQHF | TRBJ1-5 | NA | 13 | TRBV6-5